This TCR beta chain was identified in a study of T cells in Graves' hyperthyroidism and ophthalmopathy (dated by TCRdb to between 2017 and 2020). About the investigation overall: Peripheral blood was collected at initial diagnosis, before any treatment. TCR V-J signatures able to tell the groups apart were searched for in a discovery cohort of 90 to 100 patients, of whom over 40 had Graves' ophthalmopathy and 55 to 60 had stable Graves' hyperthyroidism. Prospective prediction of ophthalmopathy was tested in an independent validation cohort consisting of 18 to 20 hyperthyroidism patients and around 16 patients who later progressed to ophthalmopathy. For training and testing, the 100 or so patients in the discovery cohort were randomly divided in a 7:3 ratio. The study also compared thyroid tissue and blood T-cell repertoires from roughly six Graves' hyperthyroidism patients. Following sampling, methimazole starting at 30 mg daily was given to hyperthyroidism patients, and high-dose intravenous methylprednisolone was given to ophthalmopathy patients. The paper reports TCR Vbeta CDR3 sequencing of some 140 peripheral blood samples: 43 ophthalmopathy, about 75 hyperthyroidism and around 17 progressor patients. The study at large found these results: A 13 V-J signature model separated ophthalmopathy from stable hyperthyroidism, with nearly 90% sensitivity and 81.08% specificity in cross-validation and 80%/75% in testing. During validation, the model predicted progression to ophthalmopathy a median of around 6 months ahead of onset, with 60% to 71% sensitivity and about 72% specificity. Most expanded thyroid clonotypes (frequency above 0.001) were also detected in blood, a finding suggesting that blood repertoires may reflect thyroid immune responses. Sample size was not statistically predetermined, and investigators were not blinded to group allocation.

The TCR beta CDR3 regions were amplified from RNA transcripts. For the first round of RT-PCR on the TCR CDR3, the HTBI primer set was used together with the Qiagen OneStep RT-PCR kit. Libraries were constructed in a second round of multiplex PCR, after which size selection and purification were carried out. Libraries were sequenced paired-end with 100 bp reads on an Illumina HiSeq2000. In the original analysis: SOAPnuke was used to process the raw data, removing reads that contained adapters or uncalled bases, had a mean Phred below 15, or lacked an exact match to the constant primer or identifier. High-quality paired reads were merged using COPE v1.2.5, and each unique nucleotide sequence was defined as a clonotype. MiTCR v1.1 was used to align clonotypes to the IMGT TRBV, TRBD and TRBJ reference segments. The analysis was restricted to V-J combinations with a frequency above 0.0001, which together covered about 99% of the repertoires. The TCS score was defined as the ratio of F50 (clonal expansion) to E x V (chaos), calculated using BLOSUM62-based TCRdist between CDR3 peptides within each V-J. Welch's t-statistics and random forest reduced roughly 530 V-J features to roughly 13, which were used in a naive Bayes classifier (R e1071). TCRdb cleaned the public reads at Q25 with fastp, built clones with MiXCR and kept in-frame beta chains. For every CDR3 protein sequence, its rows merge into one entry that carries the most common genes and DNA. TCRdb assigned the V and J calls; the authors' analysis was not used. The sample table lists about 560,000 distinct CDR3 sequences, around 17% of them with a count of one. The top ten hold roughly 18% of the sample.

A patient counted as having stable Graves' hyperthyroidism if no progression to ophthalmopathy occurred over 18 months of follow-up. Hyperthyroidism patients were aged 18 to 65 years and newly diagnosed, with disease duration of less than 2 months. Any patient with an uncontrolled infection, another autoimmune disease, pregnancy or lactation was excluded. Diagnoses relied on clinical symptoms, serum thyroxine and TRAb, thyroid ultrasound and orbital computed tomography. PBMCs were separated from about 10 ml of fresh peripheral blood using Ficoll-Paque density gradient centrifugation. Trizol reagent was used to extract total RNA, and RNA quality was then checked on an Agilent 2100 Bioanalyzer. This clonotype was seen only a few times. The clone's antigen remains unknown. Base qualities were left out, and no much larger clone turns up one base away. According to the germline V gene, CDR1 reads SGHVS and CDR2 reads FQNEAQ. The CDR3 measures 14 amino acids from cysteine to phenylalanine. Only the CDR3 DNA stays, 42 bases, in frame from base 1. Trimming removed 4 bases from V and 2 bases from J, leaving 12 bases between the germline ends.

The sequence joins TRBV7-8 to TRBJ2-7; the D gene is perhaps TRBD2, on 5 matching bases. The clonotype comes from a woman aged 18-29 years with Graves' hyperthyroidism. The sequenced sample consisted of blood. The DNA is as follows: TGTGCCAGCAGCTGGGAAGCGGCAGCCTACGAGCAGTACTTC. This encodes CASSWEAAAYEQYF.